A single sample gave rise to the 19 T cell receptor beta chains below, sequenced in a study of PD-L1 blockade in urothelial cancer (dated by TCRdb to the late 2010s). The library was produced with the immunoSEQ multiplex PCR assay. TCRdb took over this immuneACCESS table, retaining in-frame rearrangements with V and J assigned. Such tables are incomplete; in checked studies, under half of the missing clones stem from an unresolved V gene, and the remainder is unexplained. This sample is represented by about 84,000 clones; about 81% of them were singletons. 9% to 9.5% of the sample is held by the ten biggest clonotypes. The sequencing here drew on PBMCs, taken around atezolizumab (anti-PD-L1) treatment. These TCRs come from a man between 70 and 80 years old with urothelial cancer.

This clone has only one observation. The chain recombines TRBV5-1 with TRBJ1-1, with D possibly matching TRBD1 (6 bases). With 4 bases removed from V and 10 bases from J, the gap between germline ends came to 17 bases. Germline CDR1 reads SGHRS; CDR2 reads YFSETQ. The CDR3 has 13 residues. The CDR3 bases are TGCGCCAGCAGCGCGGGAGGAAGGGGGGCAGCTTTCTTT. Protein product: CASSAGGRGAAFF.

The CDR3 nucleotides read TGTGCCAGTAGTATAGAGCAGGGCAGGTACAATGAGCAGTTCTTC. Translating it yields CASSIEQGRYNEQFF. The chain couples TRBV19 to TRBJ2-1, with D perhaps TRBD1 (5 bases). V lost 0 bases, J lost 4 bases, and 10 bases lay in between. Germline V lookup: CDR1 LNHDA, CDR2 SQIVND (reference sequence). CDR3 size: 15 residues.

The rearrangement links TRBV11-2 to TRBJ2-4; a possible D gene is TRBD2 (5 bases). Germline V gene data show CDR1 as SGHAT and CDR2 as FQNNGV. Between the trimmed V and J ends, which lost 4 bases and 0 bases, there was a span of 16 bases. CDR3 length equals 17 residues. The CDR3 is CASSSPSDFLAKNIQYF. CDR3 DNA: TGTGCCAGCAGCTCGCCCTCGGACTTTCTAGCCAAAAACATTCAGTACTTC.

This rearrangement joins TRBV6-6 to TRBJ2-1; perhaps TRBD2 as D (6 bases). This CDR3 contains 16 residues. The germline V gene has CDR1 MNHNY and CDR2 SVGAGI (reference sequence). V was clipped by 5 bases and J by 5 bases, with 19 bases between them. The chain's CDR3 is CASSAPAGRDDNEQFF. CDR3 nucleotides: TGTGCCAGCAGTGCCCCTGCGGGGCGGGATGACAATGAGCAGTTCTTC.

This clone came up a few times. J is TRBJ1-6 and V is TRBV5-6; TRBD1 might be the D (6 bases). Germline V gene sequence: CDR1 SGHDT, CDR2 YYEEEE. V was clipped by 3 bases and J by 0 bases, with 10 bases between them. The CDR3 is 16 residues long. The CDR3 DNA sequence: TGTGCCAGCAGCTGGACAGACAGCTCCTATAATTCACCCCTCCACTTT. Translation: CASSWTDSSYNSPLHF.

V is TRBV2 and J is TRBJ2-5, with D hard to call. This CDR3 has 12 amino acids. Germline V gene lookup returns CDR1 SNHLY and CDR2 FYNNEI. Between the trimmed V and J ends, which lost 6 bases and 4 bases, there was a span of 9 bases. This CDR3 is CASRAILETQYF. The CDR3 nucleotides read TGTGCCAGCAGGGCCATTCTAGAGACCCAGTACTTC.

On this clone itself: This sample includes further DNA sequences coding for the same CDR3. The CDR3 DNA reads TGTGCCAGCAGCTTAGTTGGGGCCGGTGGTAGCAATCAGCCCCAGCATTTT. It encodes CASSLVGAGGSNQPQHF. The chain recombines TRBV7-2 with TRBJ1-5, with a tentative D call TRBD1 (5 bases). This CDR3 has 17 amino acids. Germline CDR1 is SGHTA and CDR2 is FQGNSA. Trimming took 1 base from V and 0 from J, leaving 13 bases between them.

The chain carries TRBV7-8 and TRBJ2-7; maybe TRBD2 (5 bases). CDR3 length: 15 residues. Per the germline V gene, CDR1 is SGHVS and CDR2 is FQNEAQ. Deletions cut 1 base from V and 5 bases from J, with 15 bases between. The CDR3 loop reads CASSLDTGKSDEQYF. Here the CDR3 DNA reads TGTGCCAGCAGCTTAGATACGGGGAAATCCGACGAGCAGTACTTC.

CDR3 coding DNA: TGTGCCAGCAGCCGGGGGATGGGTCGACAAGAGACCCAGTACTTC. It yields the protein CASSRGMGRQETQYF. The genes are TRBV11-3 and TRBJ2-5; D perhaps matches TRBD2 (6 bases). V was pared by 5 bases and J by 2 bases, with 15 bases between. Germline V CDR1 and CDR2: SGHNT, YENEEA. The CDR3 sequence is 15 residues long.

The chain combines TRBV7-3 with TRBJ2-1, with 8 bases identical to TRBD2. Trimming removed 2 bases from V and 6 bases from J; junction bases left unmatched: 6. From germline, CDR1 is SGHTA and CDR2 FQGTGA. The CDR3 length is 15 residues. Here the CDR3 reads CASSLGLAGFNEQFF. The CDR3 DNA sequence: TGTGCCAGCAGCTTAGGGCTAGCGGGCTTCAATGAGCAGTTCTTC.

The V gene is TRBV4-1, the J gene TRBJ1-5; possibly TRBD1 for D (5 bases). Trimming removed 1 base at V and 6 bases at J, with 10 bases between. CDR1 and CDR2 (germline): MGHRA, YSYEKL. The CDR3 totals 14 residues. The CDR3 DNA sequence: TGCGCCAGCAGCCAAGCGGGACTAGGTCAGCCCCAGCATTTT. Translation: CASSQAGLGQPQHF.

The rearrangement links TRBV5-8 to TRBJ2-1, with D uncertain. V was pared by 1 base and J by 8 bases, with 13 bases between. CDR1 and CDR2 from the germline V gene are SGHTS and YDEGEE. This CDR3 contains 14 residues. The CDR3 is CASSLLGVLDEQFF. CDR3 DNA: TGTGCCAGCAGCTTGTTGGGCGTATTGGATGAGCAGTTCTTC.

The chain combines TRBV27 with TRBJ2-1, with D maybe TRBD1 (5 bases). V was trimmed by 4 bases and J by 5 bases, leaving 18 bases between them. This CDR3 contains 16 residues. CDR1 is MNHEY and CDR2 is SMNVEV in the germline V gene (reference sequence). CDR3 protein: CASSSPKGRIHNEQFF. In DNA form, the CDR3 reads TGTGCCAGCAGTTCCCCCAAGGGGCGGATTCACAATGAGCAGTTCTTC.

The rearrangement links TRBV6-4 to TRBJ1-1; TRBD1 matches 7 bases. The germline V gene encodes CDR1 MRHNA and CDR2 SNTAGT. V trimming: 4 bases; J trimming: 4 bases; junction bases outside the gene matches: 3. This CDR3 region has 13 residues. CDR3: CASSVSGGTEAFF. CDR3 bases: TGTGCCAGCAGTGTGTCAGGGGGCACTGAAGCTTTCTTT.

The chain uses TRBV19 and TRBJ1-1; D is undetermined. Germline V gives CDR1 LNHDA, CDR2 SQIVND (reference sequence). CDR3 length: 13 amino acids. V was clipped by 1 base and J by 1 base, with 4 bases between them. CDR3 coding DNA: TGTGCCAGTAGTATAGTGGCGAACACTGAAGCTTTCTTT. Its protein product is CASSIVANTEAFF.

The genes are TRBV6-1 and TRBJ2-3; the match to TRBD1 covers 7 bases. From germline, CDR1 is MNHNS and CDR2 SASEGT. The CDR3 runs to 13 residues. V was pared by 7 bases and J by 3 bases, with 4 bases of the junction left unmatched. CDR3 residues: CASMSGGTDTQYF. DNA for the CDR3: TGTGCCAGCATGTCAGGGGGAACAGATACGCAGTATTTT.

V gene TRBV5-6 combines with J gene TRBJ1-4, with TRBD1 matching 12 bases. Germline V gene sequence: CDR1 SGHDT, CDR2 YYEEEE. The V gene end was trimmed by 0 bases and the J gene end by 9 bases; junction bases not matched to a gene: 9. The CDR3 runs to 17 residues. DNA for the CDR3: TGTGCCAGCAGCTTGGCGGTAACCGGGACAGGGGGCCAAAAACTGTTTTTT. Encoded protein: CASSLAVTGTGGQKLFF.

The CDR3 nucleotides are TGTGCCAGCAGCTTAGACTCGGACAGGGGAGACTACACCTTC. Translation gives CASSLDSDRGDYTF. The genes are TRBV11-3 and TRBJ1-2; TRBD1 agrees at 9 bases. Germline V gene sequence: CDR1 SGHNT, CDR2 YENEEA. The V and J ends lost 0 bases and 10 bases, in that order; junction bases with no gene match: 6. This CDR3 has 14 residues.

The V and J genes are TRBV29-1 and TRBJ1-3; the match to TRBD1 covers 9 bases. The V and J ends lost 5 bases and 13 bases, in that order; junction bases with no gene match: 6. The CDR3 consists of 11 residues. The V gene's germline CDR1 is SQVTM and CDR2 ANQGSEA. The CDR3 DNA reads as TGCAGCGTTTCACAGGGGGCGAAGATATATTTT. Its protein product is CSVSQGAKIYF.